This T cell receptor (beta chain) was obtained from a study of T cell responses to AZD1222 COVID-19 vaccine. Repertoires were generated with immunoSEQ multiplex PCR, while TCRdb's copy carries only in-frame clones and drops some. The sample lists 110,000 to 150,000 clones, roughly 92% occurring once. The germline CDR1 and CDR2 sequences are MNHNY and SVGAGI (reference sequence). The CDR3 sequence is 14 residues long. The trim removed 8 bases at V and 4 bases at J, leaving 4 bases unmatched. Sequencing used peripheral blood, obtained on day 0 of AZD1222 vaccination. The chain has TRBV6-6 and TRBJ2-2, with TRBD2 matching over 10 bases. This clonotype was sampled from an adult in good health. This CDR3 reads CASGQREGTGELFF. The CDR3 region has the DNA TGTGCCAGCGGCCAGCGGGAGGGCACCGGGGAGCTGTTTTTT.